This T cell receptor beta chain came from a study of cytomegalovirus exposure and HLA in healthy donors. The sample holds a few counts of this clone. Primers included in the PCR were 60 Vbeta and 13 Jbeta primers. Clones were sequenced by immunoSEQ multiplex PCR, and TCRdb holds only the in-frame ones, with some missing. The sample has some 130,000 clones, more than 70% seen once; the top ten hold roughly 0.9%. The V gene's germline CDR1 is MNHNY and CDR2 SVGAGI (reference sequence). This CDR3 is 16 amino acids long. After removal of 2 bases from V and 4 bases from J, the junction contained 6 bases not matched to a gene.

Sequenced input: PBMCs. The sequence derives from a woman aged 60-75 years in good health and CMV-seronegative. V gene TRBV6-6 combines with J gene TRBJ2-1; 9 bases agree with TRBD2. This CDR3 reads CASSYPTSGEYNEQFF. The CDR3 DNA reads TGTGCCAGCAGTTACCCGACTAGCGGCGAGTACAATGAGCAGTTCTTC.